This T cell receptor (beta chain) was sequenced during a study of blood T cell repertoires in COVID-19. Study-wide context: Material from acute and convalescent COVID-19 was sourced from the United States, Italy and Spain. PBMCs, B-cell-depleted T cells, or T cells were the source of the cDNA or gDNA that made up the material.

This clone was counted a few times. The V gene's germline CDR1 is SEHNR and CDR2 FQNEAQ (reference sequence). This CDR3 is 13 amino acids long. V dropped 4 bases and J dropped 7 bases, with 11 bases sitting between them. In the authors' workflow: Estimates of nucleated cell counts were drawn from the amplification of reference gene primers. Assay: immunoSEQ multiplex PCR; the TCRdb copy retains only in-frame clones and omits some. V and J calls and clone size are given by that table; D and trimming were obtained from the DNA. The sample gives fewer than 250,000 clones, about nine tenths of which show up once; roughly 0.8% is in the top ten.

Sequenced sample: peripheral blood. This receptor was taken from a man aged 25 to 40 with COVID-19, enrolled during active disease. V gene TRBV7-9 combines with J gene TRBJ2-1; a weak D match, TRBD2 (6 bases). In DNA form, the CDR3 reads TGTGCCAGCAGCTCGGGACTTAGAAATGAGCAGTTCTTC. This gives the protein CASSSGLRNEQFF.